The 20 T cell receptor beta chains given below trace back to one sample, sequenced in a study of T cells in Graves' hyperthyroidism and ophthalmopathy. Authors of the study amplified TCR beta CDR3 regions from RNA transcripts. First-round RT-PCR of the TCR CDR3 relied on the HTBI primer set. TCRdb processed the multiplex PCR reads anew with MiXCR; each CDR3 protein has one entry. The table lists roughly 180,000 distinct CDR3 sequences, about 9.4% of them singletons. Sequencing input: blood. The receptors were sampled from a woman younger than 35 with Graves' hyperthyroidism that later progressed to Graves' ophthalmopathy.

This clonotype showed up just a few times. V gene TRBV9 combines with J gene TRBJ1-6; D unresolved. Per the germline V gene, CDR1 is SGDLS and CDR2 is YYNGEE. The CDR3 has 15 residues. Trimming stripped 0 bases from V and 7 bases from J, with 11 bases between. The CDR3 sequence is CASSVGGLRNSPLHF. The CDR3 DNA follows: TGTGCCAGCAGCGTAGGAGGTTTGAGGAATTCACCCCTCCACTTT.

This clonotype occurred many times. The rearrangement uses TRBV2 and TRBJ1-2; D unclear. Germline assignment: CDR1 SNHLY and CDR2 FYNNEI. The CDR3 contains 14 residues. Deletions cut 3 bases from V and 4 bases from J, with 12 bases between. Written as DNA, the CDR3 is TGTGCCAGCAGTGACCGATCCCCTCCCTATGGCTACACCTTC. Protein product: CASSDRSPPYGYTF.

The chain carries TRBV19 and TRBJ2-1; a possible D gene is TRBD2 (6 bases). The CDR3 runs 15 residues. The ends were cut back, 7 bases at V and 0 bases at J, with 13 bases in the middle. Germline V lookup: CDR1 LNHDA, CDR2 SQIVND (reference sequence). For the CDR3, the DNA is TGTGCCAGTAAGTGGGACTCTAGCTCCTACAATGAGCAGTTCTTC. This encodes CASKWDSSSYNEQFF. The whole variable domain, filled in from reference TRBV19 and TRBJ2-1, reads DGGITQSPKYLFRKEGQNVTLSCEQNLNHDAMYWYRQDPGQGLRLIYYSQIVNDFQKGDIAEGYSVSREKKESFPLTVTSAQKNPTAFYLCASKWDSSSYNEQFFGPGTRLTVL.

The chain is built from TRBV4-1 and TRBJ1-2; TRBD1 aligns across 9 bases. V was pared by 0 bases and J by 8 bases, with 10 bases of the junction left unmatched. The CDR3 extends over 16 amino acids. Germline lookup yields CDR1 MGHRA and CDR2 YSYEKL. The CDR3 loop is CASSQEGTGFFGGYTF. In DNA, the CDR3 is TGCGCCAGCAGCCAAGAAGGGACAGGGTTTTTCGGGGGCTACACCTTC.

This clonotype was found many times. The J gene is TRBJ1-5, the V gene TRBV28; D is uncertain. Germline values: CDR1 MDHEN, CDR2 SYDVKM. The length of the CDR3 is 12 residues. The germline V and J ends were trimmed by 4 bases and 7 bases, with 8 bases remaining between them. CDR3 sequence reads: CASSWEGQPQHF. The CDR3 DNA reads as TGTGCCAGCAGTTGGGAGGGCCAGCCCCAGCATTTT.

This clonotype came up many times. This chain joins TRBV18 and TRBJ1-1; 8 nucleotides match TRBD1. CDR1 and CDR2 (germline): KGHSH, LQKENI. The length of the CDR3 is 15 residues. The junction had 3 bases not matched to a gene; V was cut back by 3 bases and J by 0 bases. CDR3 protein: CASSPRGQVNTEAFF. DNA of the CDR3: TGTGCCAGCTCACCCAGGGGGCAGGTGAACACTGAAGCTTTCTTT.

This clonotype was seen at least ten times. The CDR3 bases are TGTGCCAGCTCACCCGGGCGTAACACTGAAGCTTTCTTT. Its translation is CASSPGRNTEAFF. The genes are TRBV18 and TRBJ1-1; D gene uncertain. The CDR3 runs to 13 residues. Germline lookup yields CDR1 KGHSH and CDR2 LQKENI. Trimming took 3 bases from V and 2 from J, leaving 7 bases between them.

Turning to this clonotype: Being one base from a much bigger clone, this may be a read error. No conserved phenylalanine or tryptophan ends this CDR3, so it is likely a read error. The V call is TRBV5-1, the J call TRBJ2-3; D gene ambiguous. The germline V gene encodes CDR1 SGHRS and CDR2 YFSETQ. The CDR3 is 14 residues long. Trimming took 3 bases from V and 2 from J, leaving 10 bases between them. The CDR3 DNA is TGCGCCAGCAGCTCGGCAAGTCCCACAGATACGCAGTATCTT. It translates to CASSSASPTDTQYL.

This clonotype was observed at least ten times. This chain links TRBV11-2 with TRBJ2-2; a possible D gene is TRBD1 (6 bases). Germline CDR1 reads SGHAT; CDR2 reads FQNNGV. The CDR3 is 16 amino acids. Trimming removed 5 bases from V and 0 bases from J, with 13 bases in between. The CDR3 region is CASSPPGTTNTGELFF. Written as DNA, the CDR3 is TGTGCCAGCAGCCCCCCCGGGACAACGAACACCGGGGAGCTGTTTTTT.

This clonotype showed up many times. The junction does not match germline at one end; this may be a read error. The chain joins TRBV11-2 to TRBJ1-1, with D unresolved. Germline V gives CDR1 SGHAT, CDR2 FQNNGV. CDR3 length equals 13 residues. CDR3 region: CASSLDLNTEAFF. The DNA for the CDR3 is TGTGCCAGCAGCTTAGACTTGAATACTGAAGCTTTCTTT.

This clonotype was counted at least ten times. The chain employs TRBV20-1 and TRBJ1-2; unclear D gene. This CDR3 has 12 residues. Germline V gene data show CDR1 as DFQATT and CDR2 as SNEGSKA (reference sequence). V was trimmed by 2 bases and J by 6 bases, leaving 10 bases between them. The CDR3 DNA sequence: TGCAGTGCTAGAAACGGGTTCGATGGCTACACCTTC. It translates to CSARNGFDGYTF.

This clonotype appeared many times. This sequence joins TRBV5-5 and TRBJ2-2; 7 bases fit TRBD1. The CDR3 sequence is 15 residues long. Germline V gives CDR1 SGHKS, CDR2 YYEKEE (reference sequence). V was clipped by 3 bases and J by 1 base; unmatched bases: 3. This CDR3 reads CASSSGTVNTGELFF. In nucleotides, the CDR3 is TGTGCCAGCAGCTCCGGGACAGTGAACACCGGGGAGCTGTTTTTT.

This clonotype was observed many times. The V and J genes are TRBV11-2 and TRBJ2-7, with 7 bases matching TRBD1. The junction had 19 bases not matched to a gene; V was cut back by 5 bases and J by 3 bases. The CDR3 extends over 18 amino acids. CDR1 is SGHAT, CDR2 FQNNGV, per germline. The DNA of the CDR3 is TGTGCCAGCAGCCCCACCAACCGCCCTCGGGACAGAGACTACGAGCAGTACTTC. This gives the protein CASSPTNRPRDRDYEQYF.

This clonotype was found a few times. This chain connects TRBV5-6 to TRBJ1-5; D gene uncertain. CDR1 and CDR2 (germline): SGHDT, YYEEEE. V lost 3 bases to trimming and J lost 0 bases, with 7 bases between them. This CDR3 contains 14 residues. The CDR3 bases are TGTGCCAGCAGCTCTGCTTATAGCAATCAGCCCCAGCATTTT. Amino acids: CASSSAYSNQPQHF.

A few counts support this clonotype. The gene calls are TRBV9 and TRBJ2-7, with a weak D call TRBD1 (6 bases). Germline values: CDR1 SGDLS, CDR2 YYNGEE. This CDR3 has 14 residues. V dropped 1 base and J dropped 5 bases, with 13 bases sitting between them. The CDR3 spells CASSVSTQGNEQYF. CDR3 nucleotides: TGTGCCAGCAGCGTATCCACACAGGGTAACGAGCAGTACTTC.

This clonotype was seen at least ten times. V is TRBV6-1 and J is TRBJ1-3; 7 nucleotides line up with TRBD1. V was pared by 7 bases and J by 0 bases, with 12 bases of the junction left unmatched. Germline V lookup: CDR1 MNHNS, CDR2 SASEGT. The CDR3 length is 17 residues. CDR3 protein: CASTLTGTATSGNTIYF. The CDR3 DNA reads TGTGCCAGCACTCTCACCGGGACAGCCACCTCTGGAAACACCATATATTTT.

Ten or more counts support this clonotype. The CDR3 DNA sequence: TGTGCCAGCAGTTGGGACAGGGCGAACTATGGCTACACCTTC. This codes for CASSWDRANYGYTF. V and J are TRBV6-1 and TRBJ1-2; 9 bases are shared with TRBD1. The junction had 3 bases not matched to a gene; V was cut back by 5 bases and J by 2 bases. The germline gives CDR1 MNHNS, CDR2 SASEGT. This CDR3 region has 14 residues.

This clonotype was seen repeatedly, ten times or more. CDR3 sequence (DNA): TGTGCCACCCAAGAGGGTTGGGGCACAGATACGCAGTATTTT. Translated, it gives CATQEGWGTDTQYF. The chain carries TRBV24-1 and TRBJ2-3; perhaps TRBD2 as D (5 bases). Germline V gives CDR1 KGHDR, CDR2 SFDVKD. The V end was cut by 9 bases, the J end by 1 base, with 13 bases between. The CDR3 consists of 14 residues.

This clonotype was recorded many times. The chain links TRBV2 to TRBJ2-1; 13 bases map to TRBD2. The CDR3 sequence is 15 residues long. CDR1 SNHLY and CDR2 FYNNEI come from the germline V gene. Losses at the gene ends were 6 bases for V and 7 bases for J; bases not matched to a gene: 6. CDR3 sequence: CASRRLAGGHNEQFF. The CDR3 DNA follows: TGTGCCAGCAGGCGACTAGCGGGAGGTCATAATGAGCAGTTCTTC.

This clonotype occurred many times. V gene TRBV15 combines with J gene TRBJ1-6; D gene unclear. The CDR3 covers 13 residues. Germline-derived CDR1 and CDR2 are LNHNV and YYDKDF (reference sequence). With 1 base removed from V and 6 bases from J, the gap between germline ends came to 4 bases. This chain's CDR3 is CATSRGANSPLHF. Written as DNA, the CDR3 is TGTGCCACCAGCAGAGGGGCTAATTCACCCCTCCACTTT.